The sequence of this T cell receptor (beta chain) was determined in a study of early T cells in non-severe SARS-CoV-2 infection. For the study at large: Chains were not paired, and sequencing was done on bulk RNA from unsorted whole blood. Study-wide results and caveats: VDJdb matches were skewed toward anti-spike CD8 T cell responses.

This clonotype was detected many times. The antigen is undetermined. Individual cDNA molecules received unique molecular identifiers during library preparation. Using its own MiXCR run on the 5' RACE reads, TCRdb lists one record per CDR3 protein. The table shows almost 30,000 distinct CDR3 sequences, with more than 5% occurring only once. This TCR came from an adult who was a healthcare worker with PCR-confirmed SARS-CoV-2 infection or an uninfected control (not recorded which). Source material: whole blood.

The DNA for the CDR3 is TGCGCCAGCAGCTTGGATTTAGATACGCAGTATTTT. It yields the protein CASSLDLDTQYF. The rearrangement links TRBV5-1 to TRBJ2-3; D remains ambiguous. From germline, CDR1 is SGHRS and CDR2 YFSETQ. The germline V and J ends were trimmed by 0 bases and 5 bases, with 4 bases remaining between them. CDR3 size: 12 residues.